This is a list of T cell receptor beta chains from one sample in a study of blood T cell repertoires in COVID-19. The assay was immunoSEQ multiplex PCR, and TCRdb's table has in-frame clones only and misses some. The table lists tens of thousands of clones, more than 85% of them singletons. Sequencing was done on a sample of peripheral blood. Every receptor here comes from a human donor with active COVID-19. The donor label of this sample is uncertain. Each CDR3 is given without its conserved first and last residue.

TRBV7-8,ASSSLGQAESPLH
TRBV6-4,ASSEEDSNTGELF
TRBV11-2,ASSLDWLAGGTDTQY
TRBV7-3,ASSFGLGVGNEQF
TRBV7-8,ASSLGELSNQPQH
TRBV3-1/TRBV3-2,ASSQEYGYSPLH
TRBV6-2/TRBV6-3,ASSTPRGAREQY
TRBV3-1/TRBV3-2,ASSQDEPSGGGIRDEQF
TRBV12-3/TRBV12-4,ASCGGSQVTQY
TRBV11-2,ASSLDRQRHYEQY
TRBV6-5,ASGENTEAF